The 2 T cell receptor beta chains below all came from one sample that was sequenced in a study of OX40 agonist ivuxolimab in advanced cancers. The method was immunoSEQ multiplex PCR; TCRdb's version includes in-frame clones alone and lacks a portion of them. The sample has 50,000 to 60,000 clones, around 89% seen once; the top ten hold less than 5.5%. The sequenced sample was CD4+ or CD8+ T cells sorted from blood, obtained in a trial of the OX40 agonist ivuxolimab. Receptors originate from an adult with an advanced solid tumor such as melanoma, head and neck, liver or kidney cancer.

The V call is TRBV5-1, the J call TRBJ1-2; no reliable D call. V shed 0 bases and J shed 3 bases, with 6 bases lying between them. The CDR3 loop spans 13 amino acids. Germline loops: CDR1 SGHRS, CDR2 YFSETQ. CDR3 sequence reads: CASSLDPYYGYTF. DNA for the CDR3: TGCGCCAGCAGCTTGGACCCATACTATGGCTACACCTTC.

The chain joins TRBV6-5 to TRBJ2-7, with 7 positions matching TRBD2. This CDR3 is 14 amino acids long. CDR1 and CDR2 from the germline V gene are MNHEY and SVGAGI. Trimming removed 8 bases from V and 1 base from J; junction bases left unmatched: 8. The CDR3 loop reads CASSRGEGSYEQYF. CDR3 bases: TGTGCCAGCTCCCGGGGGGAGGGTTCCTACGAGCAGTACTTC.